Presented here are 18 T cell receptor beta chains from one specimen sequenced in a study of CD8 T cells in ankylosing spondylitis. TCRdb re-derived calls from the 5' RACE reads in MiXCR, one entry per CDR3 protein. The table has about 140,000 distinct CDR3 sequences, 7.5% to 9.5% seen once. Sequences were obtained from synovial fluid, either unsorted or a sorted T cell fraction (not recorded which). These receptors came from a male donor with ankylosing spondylitis.

This clonotype showed up just a few times. The chain carries TRBV6-1 and TRBJ1-1; TRBD1 agrees at 7 bases. Germline V gene lookup returns CDR1 MNHNS and CDR2 SASEGT. This CDR3 has 13 amino acids. The V and J ends lost 8 bases and 0 bases, in that order; junction bases with no gene match: 3. CDR3 sequence: CASFGTVNTEAFF. The CDR3 nucleotides read TGTGCCAGCTTCGGGACAGTGAACACTGAAGCTTTCTTT.

The chain has TRBV7-2 and TRBJ2-7, with D possibly being TRBD1 (6 bases). This CDR3 region has 12 residues. V lost 6 bases and J lost 5, with 11 bases in between. Germline CDR1 is SGHTA and CDR2 is FQGNSA. The CDR3 coding sequence is TGTGCCAGCAGGGCACAGGGAGACGAGCAGTACTTC. It translates to CASRAQGDEQYF.

In its sample, this clonotype was seen many times. The chain joins TRBV9 to TRBJ1-2, with D maybe TRBD1 (5 bases). The V end was cut by 4 bases, the J end by 7 bases, with 23 bases between. Looked up from germline, CDR1 is SGDLS and CDR2 is YYNGEE. The CDR3 sequence is 16 residues long. The CDR3 loop is CASSPSQWEGHGGYTF. CDR3 DNA: TGTGCCAGCAGCCCTTCTCAGTGGGAAGGACACGGTGGCTACACCTTC.

The CDR3 region has the DNA TGCGCCAGCAGCCAAGATTGGTTGACTGTCTCCTACGAGCAGTACTTC. Translation: CASSQDWLTVSYEQYF. The chain joins TRBV4-3 to TRBJ2-7; D uncertain. V lost 0 bases to trimming and J lost 0 bases, with 12 bases between them. Looked up from germline, CDR1 is LGHNA and CDR2 is YSLEER. This CDR3 has 16 residues.

This clonotype was found a few times. The V and J genes are TRBV7-9 and TRBJ2-7; 11 nucleotides align to TRBD1. The junction had 6 bases not matched to a gene; V was cut back by 4 bases and J by 1 base. CDR1 and CDR2 (germline): SEHNR, FQNEAQ (reference sequence). CDR3 length: 16 residues. CDR3 nucleotides: TGTGCCAGCAGCTCAATCGGACAGGGGGCATCCTACGAGCAGTACTTC. Encoded protein: CASSSIGQGASYEQYF.

This clonotype was seen a handful of times. This sequence joins TRBV27 and TRBJ1-5; maybe TRBD1 (6 bases). This CDR3 spans 14 amino acids. V was clipped by 0 bases and J by 6 bases, with 9 bases between them. Per the germline V gene, CDR1 is MNHEY and CDR2 is SMNVEV (reference sequence). CDR3 sequence (DNA): TGTGCCAGCAGTTTATCGAGGGGGAGTCAGCCCCAGCATTTT. It specifies CASSLSRGSQPQHF.

This clonotype was recorded at least ten times. J is TRBJ2-1 and V is TRBV24-1; D gene ambiguous. The CDR3 spans 14 residues. V dropped 7 bases and J dropped 0 bases, with 9 bases sitting between them. Germline-derived CDR1 and CDR2 are KGHDR and SFDVKD. CDR3 sequence (DNA): TGTGCCACCAGGGCAGAGAGCTCCTACAATGAGCAGTTCTTC. This translates into CATRAESSYNEQFF.

This clonotype was seen ten or more times. The chain links TRBV20-1 to TRBJ1-4, with TRBD1 matching 10 bases. The germline gives CDR1 DFQATT, CDR2 SNEGSKA (reference sequence). The CDR3 totals 13 residues. With 6 bases clipped from V and 8 bases from J, the junction kept 6 bases outside the gene matches. CDR3 DNA sequence: TGCAGTGCACCGGGACAGGGGTCCGAAAAACTGTTTTTT. It translates to CSAPGQGSEKLFF.

Ten or more counts support this clonotype. The V gene is TRBV12-3 or TRBV12-4, the J gene TRBJ1-5, with a possible D match to TRBD1 (6 bases). The V gene lost 6 bases and the J gene lost 1 base, with 16 bases spanning the gap. The CDR3 runs 16 residues. The CDR3 reads CASSPGVGGSNQPQHF. The CDR3 coding sequence is TGTGCCAGCAGCCCGGGGGTAGGGGGGAGCAATCAGCCCCAGCATTTT.

The chain combines TRBV7-9 with TRBJ2-3, with D perhaps being TRBD1 or TRBD2 (5 bases each). Per germline, CDR1 SEHNR and CDR2 FQNEAQ (reference sequence). V lost 4 bases to trimming and J lost 2 bases, with 13 bases between them. The CDR3 extends over 15 amino acids. The CDR3 region is CASSYEGIFTDTQYF. The CDR3 DNA follows: TGTGCCAGCAGCTATGAGGGGATCTTCACAGATACGCAGTATTTT.

This clonotype was seen ten or more times. The gene calls are TRBV20-1 and TRBJ1-5; maybe TRBD1 (6 bases). V lost 6 bases and J lost 0, with 12 bases in between. CDR1 is DFQATT, CDR2 SNEGSKA, per germline (reference sequence). This CDR3 contains 14 residues. CDR3 amino acids: CSALRTVSNQPQHF. The DNA for the CDR3 is TGCAGTGCCCTTCGGACAGTTAGCAATCAGCCCCAGCATTTT.

This chain uses TRBV18 with TRBJ2-7; the D is unclear. The CDR3 is made up of 13 amino acids. Trimming pared 6 bases from V and 5 bases from J, leaving 14 bases between. Germline V gives CDR1 KGHSH, CDR2 LQKENI. CDR3 coding DNA: TGTGCCAGCTCTGCCTCGAATAACCACGAGCAGTACTTC. This encodes CASSASNNHEQYF.

The rearrangement uses TRBV5-1 and TRBJ2-1; tentative D call: TRBD2 (5 bases). The CDR3 contains 13 residues. The germline gives CDR1 SGHRS, CDR2 YFSETQ. V lost 3 bases, J lost 4 bases, and 8 bases lay in between. CDR3 protein: CASSSRTYNEQFF. CDR3 coding DNA: TGCGCCAGCAGCTCGCGGACTTACAATGAGCAGTTCTTC. The whole variable domain, remainder taken from reference TRBV5-1 and TRBJ2-1, is KAGVTQTPRYLIKTRGQQVTLSCSPISGHRSVSWYQQTPGQGLQFLFEYFSETQRNKGNFPGRFSGRQFSNSRSEMNVSTLELGDSALYLCASSSRTYNEQFFGPGTRLTVL.

A few counts support this clonotype. The chain carries TRBV27 and TRBJ2-7, with unresolved D. Between the trimmed V and J ends, which lost 7 bases and 6 bases, there was a span of 10 bases. The CDR3 runs to 11 residues. Germline-derived CDR1 and CDR2 are MNHEY and SMNVEV (reference sequence). The CDR3 bases are TGTGCCAGCAATGAGATAGGCGAGCAGTACTTC. The encoded protein is CASNEIGEQYF.

The sample holds a few counts of this clonotype. The chain couples TRBV19 to TRBJ2-1; a possible D gene is TRBD2 (6 bases). V lost 3 bases and J 9 bases, leaving 21 bases between the germline ends. The CDR3 loop spans 16 amino acids. Germline V gives CDR1 LNHDA, CDR2 SQIVND (reference sequence). CDR3 protein: CASSMSGRTNRREQFF. CDR3 coding DNA: TGTGCCAGTAGTATGTCCGGGAGAACCAACAGACGTGAGCAGTTCTTC.

This clonotype was found a few times. The V and J genes are TRBV3-1 and TRBJ2-2; D ambiguous. The CDR3 totals 14 residues. V dropped 2 bases and J dropped 2 bases, with 6 bases sitting between them. Germline CDR1 and CDR2: LGHDT and YNNKEL (reference sequence). CDR3 region: CASSQFDNTGELFF. CDR3 nucleotides: TGTGCCAGCAGCCAATTTGACAACACCGGGGAGCTGTTTTTT.

This clonotype was recorded a few times. This chain joins TRBV2 and TRBJ1-1; no clear D. This CDR3 has 18 amino acids. V was trimmed by 11 bases and J by 6 bases, leaving 34 bases between them. Germline CDR1 reads SNHLY; CDR2 reads FYNNEI. CDR3 in amino acids: CAFSFLQQTKGLKAEAFF. CDR3 nucleotides: TGTGCCTTCAGTTTCTTGCAACAGACCAAGGGTTTGAAGGCTGAAGCTTTCTTT.

This clonotype was found a few times. This sequence joins TRBV20-1 and TRBJ1-2; 9 bases agree with TRBD1. The germline V gene encodes CDR1 DFQATT and CDR2 SNEGSKA (reference sequence). J was trimmed by 1 base and V by 3 bases; bases with no gene match: 3. CDR3 length: 14 residues. The CDR3 protein is CSASGDRDNYGYTF. The CDR3, as DNA: TGCAGTGCTAGTGGGGACAGGGATAACTATGGCTACACCTTC.